The 24 T cell receptor beta chains presented below share a single source sample, sequenced in a study of blood T cell repertoires in COVID-19. Using immunoSEQ multiplex PCR, the repertoire was profiled, and TCRdb retains in-frame clones only, with some absent. The repertoire has over 90,000 clones, more than 80% of them found once; the top ten carry around 4.3%. Sequenced input: peripheral blood. These receptor sequences come from a human donor in a cohort sampled during active COVID-19.

This sequence joins TRBV18 and TRBJ1-4; 9 nucleotides align to TRBD1. Germline V lookup: CDR1 KGHSH, CDR2 LQKENI. V lost 6 bases, J lost 7 bases, and 3 bases stayed unmatched. The CDR3 sequence is 13 residues long. This chain's CDR3 is CASSPGQGEKLFF. CDR3 sequence (DNA): TGTGCCAGCTCGCCGGGACAGGGTGAAAAACTGTTTTTT.

V and J are TRBV5-4 and TRBJ1-5; D ambiguous. Trimming pared 0 bases from V and 4 bases from J, leaving 14 bases between. Germline loops: CDR1 SGHNT, CDR2 YYREEE (reference sequence). The CDR3 is 16 amino acids. The CDR3: CASSLDPDTANQPQHF. The CDR3 DNA is TGTGCCAGCAGCTTGGACCCAGACACGGCGAATCAGCCCCAGCATTTT.

The genes are TRBV7-6 and TRBJ2-3; D is unclear. There are 16 residues in the CDR3. V was trimmed by 5 bases and J by 0 bases, leaving 15 bases between them. The germline V gene encodes CDR1 SGHVS and CDR2 FNYEAQ. CDR3 bases: TGTGCCAGCAGCACGCACAAATCTAGGAGCACAGATACGCAGTATTTT. As protein: CASSTHKSRSTDTQYF.

The rearrangement uses TRBV2 and TRBJ1-2; tentative D call: TRBD1 (6 bases). The length of the CDR3 is 13 residues. The V end was cut by 1 base, the J end by 5 bases, with 8 bases between. Looked up from germline, CDR1 is SNHLY and CDR2 is FYNNEI. CDR3 DNA: TGTGCCAGCAGTGAAGACCAGGGGTATGGCTACACCTTC. Its protein is CASSEDQGYGYTF.

V is TRBV7-8 and J is TRBJ2-1; 14 bases are a match to TRBD2. The CDR3 is 16 amino acids. J gave up 3 bases and V 4 bases, and 2 bases lay outside the gene matches. The germline V gene encodes CDR1 SGHVS and CDR2 FQNEAQ. As DNA, the CDR3 is TGTGCCAGCAGCTGGACTAGCGGGGGGTACTACAATGAGCAGTTCTTC. This translates into CASSWTSGGYYNEQFF.

The rearrangement links TRBV7-3 to TRBJ2-3; possibly TRBD1 for D (5 bases). CDR3 length equals 14 residues. V was clipped by 4 bases and J by 6 bases, with 14 bases between them. Germline assignment: CDR1 SGHTA and CDR2 FQGTGA. The CDR3 sequence is CASSSGPRTDTQYF. In DNA form, the CDR3 reads TGTGCCAGCAGCTCAGGGCCCCGTACCGATACGCAGTATTTT.

V is TRBV2 and J is TRBJ2-4; D unresolved. Germline loops: CDR1 SNHLY, CDR2 FYNNEI. V shed 8 bases and J shed 2 bases, with 13 bases lying between them. The CDR3 sequence is 14 residues long. CDR3 sequence reads: CASCTPSTKNIQYF. CDR3 in DNA: TGTGCCAGCTGCACGCCCTCTACCAAAAACATTCAGTACTTC.

This sequence joins TRBV7-2 and TRBJ1-5; D gene unclear. Germline CDR1 SGHTA, CDR2 FQGNSA. V lost 1 base and J lost 0, with 7 bases in between. This CDR3 has 15 residues. The CDR3: CASSLDGYSNQPQHF. The DNA for the CDR3 is TGTGCCAGCAGCTTAGACGGGTATAGCAATCAGCCCCAGCATTTT.

The chain links TRBV28 to TRBJ2-4; tentatively, D is TRBD1 (7 bases). The germline V gene has CDR1 MDHEN and CDR2 SYDVKM. Trimming removed 10 bases at V and 0 bases at J, with 10 bases between. The CDR3 loop spans 13 amino acids. The CDR3 sequence is CATGGLAKNIQYF. As DNA, the CDR3 is TGTGCCACAGGGGGACTAGCCAAAAACATTCAGTACTTC.

This chain uses TRBV7-3 with TRBJ2-1, with D uncertain. Looked up from germline, CDR1 is SGHTA and CDR2 is FQGTGA. The germline V and J ends were trimmed by 2 bases and 3 bases, with 11 bases remaining between them. The CDR3 spans 15 residues. The CDR3 sequence is CASSLYGTNYNEQFF. In nucleotides, the CDR3 is TGTGCCAGCAGCTTATACGGTACTAACTACAATGAGCAGTTCTTC. The complete variable domain, with remaining parts taken from reference TRBV7-3 and TRBJ2-1, reads GAGVSQTPSNKVTEKGKYVELRCDPISGHTALYWYRQSLGQGPEFLIYFQGTGAADDSGLPNDRFFAVRPEGSVSTLKIQRTERGDSAVYLCASSLYGTNYNEQFFGPGTRLTVL.

The chain carries TRBV9 and TRBJ2-3; 9 bases are a match to TRBD1. Germline values: CDR1 SGDLS, CDR2 YYNGEE. The CDR3 has 16 amino acids. V lost 3 bases and J lost 2; bases outside the gene matches: 7. The chain's CDR3 is CASSARTGEVTDTQYF. CDR3 nucleotides: TGTGCCAGCAGCGCCCGGACAGGGGAGGTCACAGATACGCAGTATTTT.

CDR3 region: CASSFGGAADTQYF. CDR3 nucleotide sequence: TGTGCCAGCAGCTTTGGCGGGGCAGCAGATACGCAGTATTTT. The chain couples TRBV7-9 to TRBJ2-3; maybe TRBD2 (6 bases). Trimming removed 3 bases at V and 4 bases at J, with 11 bases between. Germline assignment: CDR1 SEHNR and CDR2 FQNEAQ (reference sequence). This CDR3 has 14 amino acids.

The V call is TRBV6-5, the J call TRBJ2-7, with a possible D match to TRBD2 (5 bases). This CDR3 is built from 15 residues. The germline V and J ends were trimmed by 7 bases and 0 bases, with 16 bases remaining between them. From germline, CDR1 is MNHEY and CDR2 SVGAGI. CDR3 in amino acids: CASMVSGKYSYEQYF. For the CDR3, the DNA is TGTGCCAGCATGGTATCGGGGAAGTACTCCTACGAGCAGTACTTC.

J is TRBJ1-2 and V is TRBV30; no reliable D call. The CDR3 is 9 amino acids. Trimming removed 5 bases at V and 8 bases at J, with 6 bases between. Germline V lookup: CDR1 GTSNPN, CDR2 SVGIG (reference sequence). The DNA for the CDR3 is TGTGCCTGGGGCCTGGGCTACACCTTC. Its protein is CAWGLGYTF.

The V and J genes are TRBV2 and TRBJ2-7, with D tentatively TRBD2 (6 bases). V shed 4 bases and J shed 5 bases, with 18 bases lying between them. The CDR3 loop spans 15 amino acids. Germline V gene lookup returns CDR1 SNHLY and CDR2 FYNNEI. The CDR3 reads CASSVSGRTIDEQYF. DNA for the CDR3: TGTGCCAGCAGTGTCAGCGGGCGCACGATCGACGAGCAGTACTTC.

The J gene is TRBJ2-4, the V gene TRBV5-4; possibly TRBD2 for D (6 bases). V lost 1 base to trimming and J lost 7 bases, with 15 bases between them. The CDR3 spans 15 residues. The germline V gene encodes CDR1 SGHNT and CDR2 YYREEE (reference sequence). The CDR3 bases are TGTGCCAGCAGCTTGTTCGACAGACTAGAGAACATTCAGTACTTC. This translates into CASSLFDRLENIQYF. Together with reference TRBV5-4 and TRBJ2-4, the CDR3 gives the full variable domain: ETGVTQSPTHLIKTRGQQVTLRCSSQSGHNTVSWYQQALGQGPQFIFQYYREEENGRGNFPPRFSGLQFPNYSSELNVNALELDDSALYLCASSLFDRLENIQYFGAGTRLSVL.

The chain employs TRBV4-2 and TRBJ2-1; 9 nucleotides line up with TRBD2. Germline V gene lookup returns CDR1 LGHNA and CDR2 YNFKEQ. The CDR3 sequence is 20 residues long. V lost 3 bases, J lost 0 bases, and 15 bases stayed unmatched. The chain's CDR3 is CASSHLPRAGGLISYNEQFF. CDR3 bases: TGTGCCAGCAGCCACCTGCCGCGAGCGGGGGGCCTTATCTCCTACAATGAGCAGTTCTTC.

The chain employs TRBV18 and TRBJ2-5, with D tentatively TRBD2 (6 bases). The CDR3 sequence is 15 residues long. CDR1 and CDR2 from the germline V gene are KGHSH and LQKENI. V lost 5 bases, J lost 0 bases, and 13 bases lay in between. The chain's CDR3 is CASSRNRDYQETQYF. Here the CDR3 DNA reads TGTGCCAGCTCAAGAAACCGGGACTACCAAGAGACCCAGTACTTC.

This clone was seen only once. The chain has TRBV5-1 and TRBJ1-6; TRBD1 is a possible D gene (5 bases). This CDR3 comprises 20 residues. Per germline, CDR1 SGHRS and CDR2 YFSETQ. Trimming stripped 3 bases from V and 7 bases from J, with 29 bases between. The CDR3 is CASSSGDGSTTGPQNSPLHF. Here the CDR3 DNA reads TGCGCCAGCAGCTCCGGCGACGGGTCCACCACAGGTCCCCAAAATTCACCCCTCCACTTT.

In its sample, this clone was seen once. The CDR3 is CASSPTGNTEAFF. For the CDR3, the DNA is TGTGCCAGCAGCCCGACGGGGAACACTGAAGCTTTCTTT. This chain connects TRBV7-9 to TRBJ1-1; no firm D call. The V end lost 5 bases, the J end lost 1 base, and 8 bases lay between the germline ends. Germline V gives CDR1 SEHNR, CDR2 FQNEAQ (reference sequence). The CDR3 totals 13 residues.

This clone came up a few times. This sequence joins TRBV28 and TRBJ1-1; D is unclear. Germline-derived CDR1 and CDR2 are MDHEN and SYDVKM. Between the trimmed V and J ends, which lost 5 bases and 3 bases, there was a span of 10 bases. CDR3 length: 13 residues. The CDR3 spells CASSPYSYTEAFF. In DNA, the CDR3 is TGTGCCAGCAGTCCCTACAGCTACACTGAAGCTTTCTTT. The variable domain in full, completed from reference TRBV28 and TRBJ1-1, reads DVKVTQSSRYLVKRTGEKVFLECVQDMDHENMFWYRQDPGLGLRLIYFSYDVKMKEKGDIPEGYSVSREKKERFSLILESASTNQTSMYLCASSPYSYTEAFFGQGTRLTVV.

This chain uses TRBV7-3 with TRBJ2-1, with D tentatively TRBD1 (7 bases). This CDR3 is 13 amino acids long. Germline assignment: CDR1 SGHTA and CDR2 FQGTGA. Trimming shortened V by 4 bases and J by 7 bases, and 11 bases separated the two germline ends. CDR3 bases: TGTGCCAGCAGCTCGACAGGGAGGAATGAGCAGTTCTTC. Its protein product is CASSSTGRNEQFF.

The chain uses TRBV7-9 and TRBJ1-2; the D is unclear. Per germline, CDR1 SEHNR and CDR2 FQNEAQ (reference sequence). V lost 3 bases, J lost 3 bases, and 11 bases lay in between. The CDR3 length is 14 residues. Here the CDR3 DNA reads TGTGCCAGCAGCTTTCTCCGTATAGACTATGGCTACACCTTC. It codes for CASSFLRIDYGYTF. Combining the CDR3 with reference TRBV7-9 and TRBJ1-2 gives the whole variable domain DTGVSQNPRHKITKRGQNVTFRCDPISEHNRLYWYRQTLGQGPEFLTYFQNEAQLEKSRLLSDRFSAERPKGSFSTLEIQRTEQGDSAMYLCASSFLRIDYGYTFGSGTRLTVV.

The genes are TRBV7-2 and TRBJ2-6; 9 nucleotides align to TRBD2. With V trimmed by 3 bases and J by 4 bases, 10 bases remained unmatched. This CDR3 spans 18 amino acids. Germline V gene sequence: CDR1 SGHTA, CDR2 FQGNSA. CDR3 sequence: CASSLASGVPEGANVLTF. The CDR3 coding sequence is TGTGCCAGCAGCTTGGCTAGCGGGGTCCCGGAGGGGGCCAACGTCCTGACTTTC. The variable domain in full, completed from reference TRBV7-2 and TRBJ2-6, reads GAGVSQSPSNKVTEKGKDVELRCDPISGHTALYWYRQSLGQGLEFLIYFQGNSAPDKSGLPSDRFSAERTGGSVSTLTIQRTQQEDSAVYLCASSLASGVPEGANVLTFGAGSRLTVL.